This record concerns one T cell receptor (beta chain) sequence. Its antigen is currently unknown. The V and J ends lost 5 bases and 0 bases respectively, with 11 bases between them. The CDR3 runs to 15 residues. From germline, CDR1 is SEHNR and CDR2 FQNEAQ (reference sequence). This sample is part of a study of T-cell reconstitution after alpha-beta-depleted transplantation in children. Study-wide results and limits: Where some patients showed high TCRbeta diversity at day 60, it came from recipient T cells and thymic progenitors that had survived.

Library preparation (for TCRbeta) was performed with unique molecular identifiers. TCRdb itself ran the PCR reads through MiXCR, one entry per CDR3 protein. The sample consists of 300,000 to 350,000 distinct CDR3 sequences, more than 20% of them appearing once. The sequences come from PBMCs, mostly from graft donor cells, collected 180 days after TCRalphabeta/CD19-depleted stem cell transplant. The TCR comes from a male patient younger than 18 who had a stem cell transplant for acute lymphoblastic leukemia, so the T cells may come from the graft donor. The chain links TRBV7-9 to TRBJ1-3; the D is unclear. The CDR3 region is CASSPPSISGNTIYF. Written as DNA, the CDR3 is TGTGCCAGCAGCCCTCCCTCCATCTCTGGAAACACCATATATTTT.